This is a list of T cell receptor beta chains from one sample in a study of post-analysis software for immune sequencing data. TCRdb independently ran MiXCR on the PCR reads; one entry per CDR3 protein. Seen here are hundreds of thousands of distinct CDR3 sequences, around 64% observed once, and the top ten hold over 9%. Sequencing used blood. Source of these receptors: a girl aged 2-10 years with multiple sclerosis. Both conserved end residues are part of each CDR3. The order of the fields is V gene, CDR3 protein.

v_call: TRBV29-1
cdr3_aa: CSVEVGLDTQYF

v_call: TRBV20-1
cdr3_aa: CSTWGGASSYEQYF

v_call: TRBV5-1
cdr3_aa: CASSPGQGAPYEQYF

v_call: TRBV29-1
cdr3_aa: CSVERRQGEYEQYF

v_call: TRBV4-1
cdr3_aa: CASSQDIGATYEQYF

v_call: TRBV20-1
cdr3_aa: CSATQGKISQLQYF

v_call: TRBV5-1
cdr3_aa: CASKGGSSYNEQFF

v_call: TRBV10-3
cdr3_aa: CAISESKGQLQFF

v_call: TRBV7-2
cdr3_aa: CASSLASDTYTDTQYF

v_call: TRBV5-1
cdr3_aa: CASSLSPTGLAGGNEQFF

v_call: TRBV6-6
cdr3_aa: CASSYSEGAYGYTF

v_call: TRBV7-8
cdr3_aa: CASSWGMNEQYF

v_call: TRBV29-1
cdr3_aa: CSVEITGRKELFF

v_call: TRBV5-1
cdr3_aa: CASSPPGGSGEQFF

v_call: TRBV15
cdr3_aa: CATSSDRQGNQPQHF

v_call: TRBV12-3/TRBV12-4
cdr3_aa: CASSLQGGEISTEAFF

v_call: TRBV11-2
cdr3_aa: CASSLGVIGPLEQYF

v_call: TRBV7-9
cdr3_aa: CASSLDMATEAFF

v_call: TRBV20-1
cdr3_aa: CSARVLGDEQFF

v_call: TRBV11-2
cdr3_aa: CASSLVWLAGRSYEQYF

v_call: TRBV20-1
cdr3_aa: CSARASSYNSPLHF

v_call: TRBV3-1
cdr3_aa: CASSHLTGGSYNEQFF

v_call: TRBV5-5
cdr3_aa: CASSFPGRTDTQYF

v_call: TRBV12-3/TRBV12-4
cdr3_aa: CASSSGVSGPHAEAFF

v_call: TRBV11-2
cdr3_aa: CASSPLNFTGREAFF

v_call: TRBV27
cdr3_aa: CASSLAGRGTGELFF

v_call: TRBV6-1
cdr3_aa: CASSEFSAQAFGTQYF

v_call: TRBV4-2
cdr3_aa: CASSQTGNGYTDTQYF